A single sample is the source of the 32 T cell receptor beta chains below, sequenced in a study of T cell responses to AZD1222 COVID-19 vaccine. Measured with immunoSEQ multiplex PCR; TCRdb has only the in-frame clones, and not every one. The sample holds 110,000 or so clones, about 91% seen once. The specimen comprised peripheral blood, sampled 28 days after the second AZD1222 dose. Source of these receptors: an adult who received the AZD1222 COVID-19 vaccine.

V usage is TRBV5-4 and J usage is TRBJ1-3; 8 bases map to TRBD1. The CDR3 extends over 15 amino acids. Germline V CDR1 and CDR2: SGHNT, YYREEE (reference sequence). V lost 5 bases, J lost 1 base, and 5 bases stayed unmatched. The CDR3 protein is CASSPQGASGNTIYF. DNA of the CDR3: TGTGCCAGCAGTCCTCAGGGGGCGTCTGGAAACACCATATATTTT.

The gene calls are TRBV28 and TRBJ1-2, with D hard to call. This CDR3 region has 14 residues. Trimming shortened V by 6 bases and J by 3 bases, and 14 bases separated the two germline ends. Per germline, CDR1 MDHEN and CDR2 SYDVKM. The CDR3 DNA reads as TGTGCCAGCAGCCACAGCACCGACTACTATGGCTACACCTTC. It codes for CASSHSTDYYGYTF.

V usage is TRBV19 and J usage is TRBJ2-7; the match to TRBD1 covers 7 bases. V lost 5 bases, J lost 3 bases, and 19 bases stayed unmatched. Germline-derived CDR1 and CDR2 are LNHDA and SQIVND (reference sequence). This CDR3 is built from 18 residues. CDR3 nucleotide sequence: TGTGCCAGTAGTTCCCGACAAGGGACAGTGGGAAAGCACTACGAGCAGTACTTC. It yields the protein CASSSRQGTVGKHYEQYF.

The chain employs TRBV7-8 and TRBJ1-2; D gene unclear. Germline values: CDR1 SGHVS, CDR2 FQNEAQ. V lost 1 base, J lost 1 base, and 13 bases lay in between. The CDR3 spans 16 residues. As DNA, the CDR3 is TGTGCCAGCAGCTTAGGCACCAGTAGTCTTAACTATGGCTACACCTTC. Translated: CASSLGTSSLNYGYTF.

CDR3 residues: CASSPIQTANEKLFF. The CDR3 DNA is TGTGCCAGCTCACCAATACAGACAGCAAATGAAAAACTGTTTTTT. The V gene is TRBV18, the J gene TRBJ1-4, with a weak D call TRBD1 (5 bases). CDR1 KGHSH and CDR2 LQKENI come from the germline V gene. Trimming removed 2 bases from V and 5 bases from J, with 12 bases in between. The CDR3 is 15 residues long.

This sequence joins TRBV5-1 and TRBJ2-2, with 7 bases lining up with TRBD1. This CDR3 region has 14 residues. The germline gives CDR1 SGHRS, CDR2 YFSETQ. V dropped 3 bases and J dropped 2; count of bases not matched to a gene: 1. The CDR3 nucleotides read TGCGCCAGCAGCTGGGACAGCAACACCGGGGAGCTGTTTTTT. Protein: CASSWDSNTGELFF.

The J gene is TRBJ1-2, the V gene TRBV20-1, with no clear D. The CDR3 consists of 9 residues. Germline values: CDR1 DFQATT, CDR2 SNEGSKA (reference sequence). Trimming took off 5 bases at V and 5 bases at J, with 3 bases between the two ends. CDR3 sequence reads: CSAPYGYTF. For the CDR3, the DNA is TGCAGTGCTCCATATGGCTACACCTTC.

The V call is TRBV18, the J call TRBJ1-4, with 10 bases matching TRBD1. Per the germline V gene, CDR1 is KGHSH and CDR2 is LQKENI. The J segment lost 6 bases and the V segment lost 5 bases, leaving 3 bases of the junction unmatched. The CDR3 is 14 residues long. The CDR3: CASSAGTGDEKLFF. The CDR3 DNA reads TGTGCCAGCTCAGCCGGGACAGGGGATGAAAAACTGTTTTTT. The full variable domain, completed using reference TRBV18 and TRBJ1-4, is NAGVMQNPRHLVRRRGQEARLRCSPMKGHSHVYWYRQLPEEGLKFMVYLQKENIIDESGMPKERFSAEFPKEGPSILRIQQVVRGDSAAYFCASSAGTGDEKLFFGSGTQLSVL.

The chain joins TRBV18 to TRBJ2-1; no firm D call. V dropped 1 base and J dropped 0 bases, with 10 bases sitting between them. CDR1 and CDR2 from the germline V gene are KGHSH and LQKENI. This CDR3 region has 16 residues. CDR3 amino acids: CASSPLSAPSYNEQFF. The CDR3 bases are TGTGCCAGCTCACCACTGAGCGCCCCCTCCTACAATGAGCAGTTCTTC. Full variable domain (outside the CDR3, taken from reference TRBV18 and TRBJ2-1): NAGVMQNPRHLVRRRGQEARLRCSPMKGHSHVYWYRQLPEEGLKFMVYLQKENIIDESGMPKERFSAEFPKEGPSILRIQQVVRGDSAAYFCASSPLSAPSYNEQFFGPGTRLTVL.

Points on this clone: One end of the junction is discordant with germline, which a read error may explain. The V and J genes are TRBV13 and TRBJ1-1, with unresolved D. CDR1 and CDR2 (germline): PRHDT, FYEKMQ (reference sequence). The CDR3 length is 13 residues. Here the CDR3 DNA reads TGTGCCAGCAGATTAGCGGGGTCCACTGAAGCTTTCTTT. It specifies CASRLAGSTEAFF.

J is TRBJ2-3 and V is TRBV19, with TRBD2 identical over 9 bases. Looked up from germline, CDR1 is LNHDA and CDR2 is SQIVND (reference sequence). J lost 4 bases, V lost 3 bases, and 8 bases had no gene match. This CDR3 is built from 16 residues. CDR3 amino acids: CASSMSPGLAADTQYF. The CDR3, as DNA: TGTGCCAGTAGTATGTCCCCGGGACTAGCAGCAGATACGCAGTATTTT.

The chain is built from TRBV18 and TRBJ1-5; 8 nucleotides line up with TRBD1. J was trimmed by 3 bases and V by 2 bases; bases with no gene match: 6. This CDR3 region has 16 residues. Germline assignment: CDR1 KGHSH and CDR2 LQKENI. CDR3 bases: TGTGCCAGCTCACCATCGGAGACAGGGGACAATCAGCCCCAGCATTTT. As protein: CASSPSETGDNQPQHF. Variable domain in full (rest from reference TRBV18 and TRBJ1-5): NAGVMQNPRHLVRRRGQEARLRCSPMKGHSHVYWYRQLPEEGLKFMVYLQKENIIDESGMPKERFSAEFPKEGPSILRIQQVVRGDSAAYFCASSPSETGDNQPQHFGDGTRLSIL.

The CDR3 is CASSASFGEETQYF. The CDR3 coding sequence is TGTGCCAGCAGCGCAAGCTTCGGGGAGGAGACCCAGTACTTC. This chain joins TRBV9 and TRBJ2-5; tentative D call: TRBD2 (5 bases). The CDR3 consists of 14 residues. Germline loops: CDR1 SGDLS, CDR2 YYNGEE. V lost 3 bases and J lost 5, with 14 bases in between.

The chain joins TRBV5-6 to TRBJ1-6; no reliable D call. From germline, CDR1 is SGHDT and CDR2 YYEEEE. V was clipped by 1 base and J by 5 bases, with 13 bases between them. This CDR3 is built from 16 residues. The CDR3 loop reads CASSLYGVTNNSPLHF. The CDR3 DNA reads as TGTGCCAGCAGCTTGTATGGGGTGACTAATAATTCACCCCTCCACTTT. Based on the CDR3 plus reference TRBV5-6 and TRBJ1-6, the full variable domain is DAGVTQSPTHLIKTRGQQVTLRCSPKSGHDTVSWYQQALGQGPQFIFQYYEEEERQRGNFPDRFSGHQFPNYSSELNVNALLLGDSALYLCASSLYGVTNNSPLHFGNGTRLTVT.

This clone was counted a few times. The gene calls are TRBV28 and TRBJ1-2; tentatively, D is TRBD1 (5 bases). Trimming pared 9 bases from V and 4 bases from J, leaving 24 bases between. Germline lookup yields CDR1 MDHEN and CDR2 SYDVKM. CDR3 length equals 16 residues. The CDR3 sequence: CASTAWDWGSSYGYTF. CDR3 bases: TGTGCCAGTACCGCTTGGGATTGGGGGTCGAGCTATGGCTACACCTTC.

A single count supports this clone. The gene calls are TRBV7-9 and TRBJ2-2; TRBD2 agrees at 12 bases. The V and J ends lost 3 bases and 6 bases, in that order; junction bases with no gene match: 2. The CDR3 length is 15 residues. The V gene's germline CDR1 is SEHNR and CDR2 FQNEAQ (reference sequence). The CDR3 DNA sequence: TGTGCCAGCAGCTTCCTAGCGGGGGGGCCCGGGGAGCTGTTTTTT. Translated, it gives CASSFLAGGPGELFF. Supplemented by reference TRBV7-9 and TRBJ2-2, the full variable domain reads DTGVSQNPRHKITKRGQNVTFRCDPISEHNRLYWYRQTLGQGPEFLTYFQNEAQLEKSRLLSDRFSAERPKGSFSTLEIQRTEQGDSAMYLCASSFLAGGPGELFFGEGSRLTVL.

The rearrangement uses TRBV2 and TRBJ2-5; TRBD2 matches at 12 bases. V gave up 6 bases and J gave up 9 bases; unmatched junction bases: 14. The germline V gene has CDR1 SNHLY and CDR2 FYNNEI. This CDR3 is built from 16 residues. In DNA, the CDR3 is TGTGCCAGCAGCCCTAGGACTAGCGGGGTTAATAGGTCCCAGTACTTC. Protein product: CASSPRTSGVNRSQYF.

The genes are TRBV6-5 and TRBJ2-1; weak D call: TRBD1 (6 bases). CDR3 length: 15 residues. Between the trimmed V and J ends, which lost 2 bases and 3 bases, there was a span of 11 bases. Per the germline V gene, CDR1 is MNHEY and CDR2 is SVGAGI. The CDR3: CASSYDGGHYNEQFF. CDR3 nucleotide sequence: TGTGCCAGCAGTTACGATGGGGGCCACTACAATGAGCAGTTCTTC.

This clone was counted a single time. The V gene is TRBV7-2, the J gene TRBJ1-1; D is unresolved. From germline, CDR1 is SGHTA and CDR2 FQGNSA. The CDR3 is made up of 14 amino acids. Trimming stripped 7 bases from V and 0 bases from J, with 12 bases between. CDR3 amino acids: CASKQSAVNTEAFF. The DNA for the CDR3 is TGTGCCAGCAAACAATCCGCGGTGAACACTGAAGCTTTCTTT.

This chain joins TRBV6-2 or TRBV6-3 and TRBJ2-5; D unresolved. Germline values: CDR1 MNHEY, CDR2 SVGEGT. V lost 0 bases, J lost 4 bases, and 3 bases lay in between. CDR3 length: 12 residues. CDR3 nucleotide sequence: TGTGCCAGCAGTTACTCGGGAGAGACCCAGTACTTC. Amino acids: CASSYSGETQYF.

The CDR3 spells CAISKRGETQYF. The CDR3 coding sequence is TGTGCCATCAGCAAACGGGGGGAGACCCAGTACTTC. The chain employs TRBV10-3 and TRBJ2-5, with TRBD2 as a possible D gene (6 bases). Germline V gene sequence: CDR1 ENHRY, CDR2 SYGVKD. This CDR3 is built from 12 residues. V lost 6 bases and J 5 bases, leaving 10 bases between the germline ends.

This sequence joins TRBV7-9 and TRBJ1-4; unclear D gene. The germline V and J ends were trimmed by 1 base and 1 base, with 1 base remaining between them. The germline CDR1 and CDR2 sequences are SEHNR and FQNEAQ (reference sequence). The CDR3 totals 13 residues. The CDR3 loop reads CASSLGTNEKLFF. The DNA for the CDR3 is TGTGCCAGCAGCTTAGGAACTAATGAAAAACTGTTTTTT.

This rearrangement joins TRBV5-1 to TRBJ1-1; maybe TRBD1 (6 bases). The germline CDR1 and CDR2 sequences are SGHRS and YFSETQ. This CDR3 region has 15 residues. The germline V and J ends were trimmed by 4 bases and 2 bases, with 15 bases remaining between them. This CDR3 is CASSRRQALNTEAFF. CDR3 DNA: TGCGCCAGCAGCCGGAGACAGGCGCTCAACACTGAAGCTTTCTTT. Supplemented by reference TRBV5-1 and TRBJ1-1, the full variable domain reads KAGVTQTPRYLIKTRGQQVTLSCSPISGHRSVSWYQQTPGQGLQFLFEYFSETQRNKGNFPGRFSGRQFSNSRSEMNVSTLELGDSALYLCASSRRQALNTEAFFGQGTRLTVV.

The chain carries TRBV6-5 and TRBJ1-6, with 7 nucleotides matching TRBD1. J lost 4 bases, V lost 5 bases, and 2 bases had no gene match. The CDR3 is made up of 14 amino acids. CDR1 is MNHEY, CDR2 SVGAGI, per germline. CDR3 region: CASSKGQYNSPLHF. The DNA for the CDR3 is TGTGCCAGCAGTAAGGGACAGTATAATTCACCCCTCCACTTT.

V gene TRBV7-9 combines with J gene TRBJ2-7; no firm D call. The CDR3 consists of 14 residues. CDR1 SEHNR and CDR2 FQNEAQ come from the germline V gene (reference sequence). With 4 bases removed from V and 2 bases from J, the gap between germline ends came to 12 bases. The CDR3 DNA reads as TGTGCCAGCAGCTCGGTCACCGGTCCCTACGAGCAGTACTTC. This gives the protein CASSSVTGPYEQYF.

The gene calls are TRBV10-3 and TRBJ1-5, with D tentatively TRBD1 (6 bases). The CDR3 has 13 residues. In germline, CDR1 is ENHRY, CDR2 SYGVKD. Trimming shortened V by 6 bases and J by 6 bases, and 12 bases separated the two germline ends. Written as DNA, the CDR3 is TGTGCCATCAGACAGGGATCGGGTCAGCCCCAGCATTTT. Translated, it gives CAIRQGSGQPQHF.

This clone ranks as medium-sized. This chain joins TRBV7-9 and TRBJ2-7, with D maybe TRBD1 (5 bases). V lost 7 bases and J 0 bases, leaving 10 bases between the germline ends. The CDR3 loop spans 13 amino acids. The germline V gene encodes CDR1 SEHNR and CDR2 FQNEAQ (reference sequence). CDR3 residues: CASTPGNSYEQYF. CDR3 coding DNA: TGTGCCAGCACCCCAGGGAACTCCTACGAGCAGTACTTC.

The CDR3 protein is CASKSTGNTEAFF. The CDR3 DNA follows: TGCGCCAGCAAGTCGACAGGGAACACTGAAGCTTTCTTT. The chain carries TRBV5-1 and TRBJ1-1; possible D gene TRBD1, 6 bases. The CDR3 extends over 13 amino acids. In germline, CDR1 is SGHRS, CDR2 YFSETQ. Trimming shortened V by 6 bases and J by 1 base, and 10 bases separated the two germline ends.

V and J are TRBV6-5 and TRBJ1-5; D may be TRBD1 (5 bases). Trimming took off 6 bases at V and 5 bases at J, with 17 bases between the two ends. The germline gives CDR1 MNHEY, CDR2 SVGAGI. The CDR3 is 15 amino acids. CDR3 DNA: TGTGCCAGCAGCCGCGAGAGGGGAGTAGATCAGCCCCAGCATTTT. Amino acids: CASSRERGVDQPQHF.

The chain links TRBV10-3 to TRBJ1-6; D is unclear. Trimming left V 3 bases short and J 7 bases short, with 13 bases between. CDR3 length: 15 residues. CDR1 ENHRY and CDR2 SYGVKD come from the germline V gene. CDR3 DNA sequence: TGTGCCATCAGTGACAGGTCGGGGAACAATTCACCCCTCCACTTT. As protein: CAISDRSGNNSPLHF.

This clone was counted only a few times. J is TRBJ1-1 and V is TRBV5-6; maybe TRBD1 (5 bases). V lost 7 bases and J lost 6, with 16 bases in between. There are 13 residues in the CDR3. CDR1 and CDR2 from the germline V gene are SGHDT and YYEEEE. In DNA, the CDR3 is TGTGCCAGCGTCCGGAAGGGGTTTTCTGAAGCTTTCTTT. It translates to CASVRKGFSEAFF.

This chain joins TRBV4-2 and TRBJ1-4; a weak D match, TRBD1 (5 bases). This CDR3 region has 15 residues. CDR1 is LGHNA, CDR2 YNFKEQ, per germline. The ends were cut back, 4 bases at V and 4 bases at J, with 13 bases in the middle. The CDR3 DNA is TGTGCCAGCAGCCCCGGGGAGGGGTATAATGAAAAACTGTTTTTT. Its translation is CASSPGEGYNEKLFF.